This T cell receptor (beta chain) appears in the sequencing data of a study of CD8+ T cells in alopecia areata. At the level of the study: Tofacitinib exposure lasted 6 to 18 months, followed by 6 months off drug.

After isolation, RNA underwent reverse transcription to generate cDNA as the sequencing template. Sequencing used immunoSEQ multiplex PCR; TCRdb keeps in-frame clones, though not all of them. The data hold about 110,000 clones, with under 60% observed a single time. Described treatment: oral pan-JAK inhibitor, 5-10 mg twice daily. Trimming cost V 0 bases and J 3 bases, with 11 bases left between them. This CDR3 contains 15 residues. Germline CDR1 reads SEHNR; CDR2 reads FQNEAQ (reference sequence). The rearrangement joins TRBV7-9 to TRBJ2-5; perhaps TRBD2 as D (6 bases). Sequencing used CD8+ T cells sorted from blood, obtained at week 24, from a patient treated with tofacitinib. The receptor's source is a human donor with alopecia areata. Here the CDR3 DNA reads TGTGCCAGCAGCTTAGCGCGGGGAGACGAAGAGACCCAGTACTTC. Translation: CASSLARGDEETQYF.